This T cell receptor (beta chain) was captured by sequencing in a study of T cell clones after liver transplantation (dated by TCRdb to about 2019). In terms of the full investigation: The samples were obtained from ITN030ST, a randomized trial that attempted immunosuppression withdrawal within 2 years after liver transplantation. Donor-reactive T cell clones were identified by TCRbeta sequencing after a pre-transplant mixed lymphocyte reaction and then tracked in post-transplant blood. As an antigen-independent comparator for the donor-reactive sequences, third party-reactive TCRbeta sequences from pre-transplant MLRs were identified as well. Of the eight recipients, a few were HCV-positive, while the remaining recipients had been transplanted for non-autoimmune, non-viral indications. No induction therapy was given to the subjects, and standard immunosuppression was administered until randomization at 12-24 months post-transplant. Tolerance was defined as complete immunosuppression withdrawal for at least one year with no rise in liver enzymes beyond twice the upper limit of normal. Blood samples were collected pre-transplant, pre-randomization before withdrawal, and post-randomization after either full withdrawal or failed withdrawal. The studied cohort comprised 8 liver transplant recipients, 3 classified as tolerant and 5 as non-tolerant. What the study reported, not specific to this receptor: In two subjects, low numbers of available donor cells limited the measurable donor-reactive repertoire. Circulating donor-reactive CD4 TCRbeta sequences fell significantly post-transplant in 5 of 8 subjects, irrespective of tolerance or HCV status. Because no allograft tissue specimens were available, donor-reactive T cells may have migrated into the graft instead of being deleted. When repertoire turnover was taken into account, detection of donor-reactive sequences was significantly reduced in 7 of 8 subjects for CD4 and in 8 of 8 subjects for CD8. A greater decline was seen for donor-reactive sequences than for third party-reactive sequences, suggesting partial antigen-specific deletion unrelated to withdrawal success. Conclusions were preliminary, limited by small, heterogeneous patient numbers and non-standardized post-transplant time points.

Frozen genomic DNA underwent high-throughput TCRbeta CDR3 sequencing by immunoSEQ, including PCR amplification, mapping, bias correction and internal controls. Turning to the authors' computational methods: Productive rearrangements were kept, and unique TCRbeta sequences were defined by CDR3 nucleotide sequence plus V and J gene. Donor-reactive sequences required at least 5-fold expansion in CFSE-low cells versus unstimulated pre-transplant cells and at least 0.01% frequency. Per-subject minimum frequency thresholds, based on the lowest-template unstimulated sample, ensured at least 90% detection power. Repertoire turnover was measured by Jensen-Shannon divergence between the top 1000 TCRbeta sequences post- and pre-transplant. Changes in detection of donor-reactive sequences were assessed with two-sided Fisher's exact tests. TCRdb took over this immuneACCESS table, retaining in-frame rearrangements with V and J assigned. Such tables are incomplete; in checked studies, under half of the missing clones stem from an unresolved V gene, and the remainder is unexplained. D and trimming come from the DNA, and the V and J calls and clone size come from that table. Recorded for this sample are about 74,000 clones; roughly 80% of them occurred a single time. The ten largest make up about 0.6% of the sample.

For this clone: The antigen it binds to is not known. The sample holds no much larger clone one base away, and base qualities are not on file.

What this sample's time point label stands for: pre-transplant. Thawed unstimulated PBMCs were stained for CD3, CD4 and CD8 and FACS-sorted into CD3+CD4+ and CD3+CD8+ populations. All 8 studied subjects were randomized to withdrawal of immunosuppression. The Qiagen DNeasy Blood and Tissue Kit was used to isolate genomic DNA. Via the germline V gene (reference sequence), CDR1 is MNHNY and CDR2 SVGAGI. V is cut by 6 bases and J by 0 bases, and the space between the germline ends is 16 bases. The CDR3 covers 16 residues, taking in both the cysteine and the phenylalanine. The read is trimmed to its CDR3 DNA, 48 bases read in frame from base 1.

Specimen: CD4+ T cells from blood, collected before liver transplant. The receptor chain draws on TRBV6-6 and TRBJ2-3; the D gene identity is not certain. This TCR was recovered from a human donor who received a liver transplant. The CDR3 reads as follows: CASSPFTKASTDTQYF. DNA sequence: TGTGCCAGCAGCCCGTTCACCAAAGCAAGCACAGATACGCAGTATTTT.